This T cell receptor (beta chain) was recorded in a study of blood T cell repertoires in COVID-19. This clone was found once. In the authors' workflow: Estimation of nucleated cell counts was performed using reference gene primer amplification. Profiling relied on immunoSEQ multiplex PCR, and the TCRdb table lists in-frame clones only, not all of them. The V and J calls and clone size come from that table; D and trimming were worked out from the DNA. The table shows about 290,000 clones, with roughly 80% occurring only once. This CDR3 is built from 15 residues. J was trimmed by 4 bases and V by 5 bases; bases with no gene match: 9. The V gene's germline CDR1 is MDHEN and CDR2 SYDVKM.

V and J are TRBV28 and TRBJ1-1; 8 bases agree with TRBD1. Specimen: peripheral blood. This receptor was taken from a woman in her 50s with active or convalescent COVID-19. CDR3: CASSVQGVSRTEAFF. CDR3 DNA sequence: TGTGCCAGCAGTGTACAGGGGGTTAGCCGCACTGAAGCTTTCTTT.